One and the same sample provided the 12 T cell receptor beta chains below, sequenced in a study of CD8 T cells in Susac syndrome. Roughly 0.45 to 1 ug RNA was reverse transcribed with random hexamers. TCRdb reanalysed the immunoSEQ multiplex PCR reads using MiXCR and keeps one entry per CDR3 protein. Of 140,000 to 150,000 distinct CDR3 sequences listed, 95% are singletons. Source material: CD4+ T cells from PBMCs. The receptors shown here come from a human donor with multiple sclerosis.

This clonotype was seen a single time. The chain employs TRBV27 and TRBJ2-4; D not certain. The CDR3 length is 17 residues. V was trimmed by 5 bases and J by 0 bases, leaving 17 bases between them. From germline, CDR1 is MNHEY and CDR2 SMNVEV (reference sequence). DNA of the CDR3: TGTGCCAGCAGTACCCGGGCCTCGCCGGTAGCCAAAAACATTCAGTACTTC. It is translated as CASSTRASPVAKNIQYF.

This chain links TRBV7-2 with TRBJ2-3; D unresolved. From germline, CDR1 is SGHTA and CDR2 FQGNSA. The V gene lost 3 bases and the J gene lost 0 bases, with 10 bases spanning the gap. CDR3 length: 15 residues. CDR3 amino acids: CASSFVSQSTDTQYF. The CDR3 DNA is TGTGCCAGCAGCTTTGTTAGTCAGAGCACAGATACGCAGTATTTT. The entire variable domain, with the rest obtained from reference TRBV7-2 and TRBJ2-3, is as follows: GAGVSQSPSNKVTEKGKDVELRCDPISGHTALYWYRQSLGQGLEFLIYFQGNSAPDKSGLPSDRFSAERTGGSVSTLTIQRTQQEDSAVYLCASSFVSQSTDTQYFGPGTRLTVL.

V gene TRBV21-1 combines with J gene TRBJ2-7. TRBV21-1 is labeled a pseudogene. The CDR3 runs to 14 residues. The CDR3 sequence: CASSITPMPSEQYF. The CDR3 DNA reads as TGTGCCAGCAGCATAACACCTATGCCTTCCGAGCAGTACTTC.

V is TRBV7-2 and J is TRBJ2-5, with 12 nucleotides matching TRBD2. Germline trimming cut 3 bases from V and 5 bases from J; bases unmatched to any gene: 4. This CDR3 contains 15 residues. The germline V gene has CDR1 SGHTA and CDR2 FQGNSA. The CDR3 loop reads CASSFGLAGSETQYF. CDR3 nucleotides: TGTGCCAGCAGCTTCGGACTAGCGGGATCCGAGACCCAGTACTTC.

The V gene is TRBV29-1, the J gene TRBJ2-7; possibly TRBD1 for D (6 bases). The CDR3 is made up of 14 amino acids. Trimming stripped 0 bases from V and 4 bases from J, with 13 bases between. Germline CDR1 is SQVTM and CDR2 is ANQGSEA. The CDR3: CSVEDTRTAYEQYF. The CDR3 nucleotides read TGCAGCGTTGAAGATACCCGGACAGCTTACGAGCAGTACTTC.

The chain has TRBV5-1 and TRBJ2-7; maybe TRBD2 (5 bases). The V gene lost 0 bases and the J gene lost 2 bases, with 18 bases spanning the gap. CDR3 length: 17 residues. In germline, CDR1 is SGHRS, CDR2 YFSETQ. Written as DNA, the CDR3 is TGCGCCAGCAGCTTGGCGAACCTAGCAAGTTATCCCTACGAGCAGTACTTC. Its protein product is CASSLANLASYPYEQYF.

CDR3 amino acids: CSAISDRAQSTDTQYF. In nucleotides, the CDR3 is TGCAGTGCTATATCAGACAGGGCCCAAAGCACAGATACGCAGTATTTT. The chain uses TRBV20-1 and TRBJ2-3; TRBD1 agrees at 7 bases. The length of the CDR3 is 16 residues. V lost 4 bases to trimming and J lost 0 bases; unmatched junction nucleotides: 10. CDR1 and CDR2 (germline): DFQATT, SNEGSKA (reference sequence).

This rearrangement joins TRBV7-9 to TRBJ1-4; 8 nucleotides line up with TRBD1. CDR1 SEHNR and CDR2 FQNEAQ come from the germline V gene (reference sequence). With 5 bases clipped from V and 5 bases from J, the junction kept 4 bases outside the gene matches. The length of the CDR3 is 14 residues. CDR3 region: CASSLRQGNEKLFF. The CDR3 region has the DNA TGTGCCAGCAGCCTCCGACAGGGGAATGAAAAACTGTTTTTT.

This chain links TRBV3-1 with TRBJ1-3, with unresolved D. V lost 2 bases and J lost 4, with 12 bases in between. Per germline, CDR1 LGHDT and CDR2 YNNKEL (reference sequence). The CDR3 is made up of 15 amino acids. This CDR3 is CASSQLTTFGNTIYF. The CDR3 region has the DNA TGTGCCAGCAGCCAATTAACTACGTTCGGAAACACCATATATTTT.

The CDR3 DNA is TGCAGTGCTAGAGATAAGGGGCTAGCGCATGAGCAGTTCTTC. Protein: CSARDKGLAHEQFF. The rearrangement joins TRBV20-1 to TRBJ2-1, with D possibly TRBD2 on 6 matching bases. Germline V CDR1 and CDR2: DFQATT, SNEGSKA (reference sequence). CDR3 size: 14 residues. V dropped 0 bases and J dropped 8 bases, with 14 bases sitting between them.

The gene calls are TRBV4-2 and TRBJ2-3, with TRBD2 matching over 12 bases. Germline loops: CDR1 LGHNA, CDR2 YNFKEQ. The V gene end was trimmed by 3 bases and the J gene end by 4 bases; junction bases not matched to a gene: 11. This CDR3 is built from 18 residues. Here the CDR3 reads CASSHATRTSGIPDTQYF. The DNA for the CDR3 is TGTGCCAGCAGCCACGCTACCCGGACTAGCGGGATCCCAGATACGCAGTATTTT.

This clonotype appeared once. The CDR3 reads CASSPAAEAFF. The DNA of the CDR3 is TGTGCCAGCTCACCAGCAGCTGAAGCTTTCTTT. The rearrangement links TRBV18 to TRBJ1-1; no definite D call. In germline, CDR1 is KGHSH, CDR2 LQKENI. The CDR3 consists of 11 residues. The V gene lost 2 bases and the J gene lost 6 bases, with 4 bases spanning the gap.